A single sample gave rise to the 13 T cell receptor beta chains below, sequenced in a study of cytomegalovirus exposure and HLA in healthy donors. With 60 Vbeta and 13 Jbeta primers, the PCR was carried out. Profiling relied on immunoSEQ multiplex PCR, and the TCRdb table lists in-frame clones only, not all of them. The repertoire holds around 160,000 clones, with roughly 65% as singletons. The sequencing sample was made of PBMCs. The source is a young woman in good health and CMV-seropositive.

This clone was recorded once. The chain couples TRBV10-1 to TRBJ2-7, with 13 nucleotides matching TRBD2. With 6 bases clipped from V and 2 bases from J, the junction kept 4 bases outside the gene matches. CDR1 and CDR2 from the germline V gene are WNHNN and SYGVQD (reference sequence). This CDR3 is 15 amino acids long. Here the CDR3 reads CASSAGTSGAYEQYF. The CDR3 nucleotides read TGCGCCAGCAGCGCTGGGACTAGCGGGGCCTACGAGCAGTACTTC.

The V and J genes are TRBV2 and TRBJ2-2, with 7 bases aligning to TRBD2. V was pared by 7 bases and J by 1 base, with 9 bases of the junction left unmatched. The CDR3 consists of 16 residues. CDR1 is SNHLY, CDR2 FYNNEI, per germline. The chain's CDR3 is CASNRDGTKNTGELFF. CDR3 nucleotides: TGTGCCAGCAATAGGGACGGGACTAAGAACACCGGGGAGCTGTTTTTT.

V and J are TRBV7-2 and TRBJ1-1; 8 nucleotides match TRBD1. The CDR3 totals 14 residues. Trimming cost V 5 bases and J 6 bases; bases outside gene matches: 8. Germline-derived CDR1 and CDR2 are SGHTA and FQGNSA. The CDR3 here is CASSPQGANAEAFF. The CDR3 DNA reads as TGTGCCAGCAGCCCTCAGGGGGCTAACGCTGAAGCTTTCTTT. Drawing the rest from reference TRBV7-2 and TRBJ1-1, the complete variable domain is GAGVSQSPSNKVTEKGKDVELRCDPISGHTALYWYRQSLGQGLEFLIYFQGNSAPDKSGLPSDRFSAERTGGSVSTLTIQRTQQEDSAVYLCASSPQGANAEAFFGQGTRLTVV.

The genes are TRBV5-6 and TRBJ1-2, with D uncertain. The CDR3 is 13 residues long. The germline V gene encodes CDR1 SGHDT and CDR2 YYEEEE. Trimming stripped 6 bases from V and 2 bases from J, with 11 bases between. CDR3: CASTLPGNYGYTF. The CDR3 bases are TGTGCCAGCACCTTACCGGGGAACTATGGCTACACCTTC.

J is TRBJ2-2 and V is TRBV10-3, with TRBD2 identical over 8 bases. Germline CDR1 ENHRY, CDR2 SYGVKD. The CDR3 contains 14 residues. Trimming removed 6 bases from V and 3 bases from J; junction bases left unmatched: 3. The CDR3 loop reads CAIRPGGDTGELFF. The CDR3, as DNA: TGTGCCATCAGGCCGGGAGGGGACACCGGGGAGCTGTTTTTT.

This clone was observed a single time. This chain uses TRBV28 with TRBJ2-1; 10 bases agree with TRBD2. CDR1 MDHEN and CDR2 SYDVKM come from the germline V gene. This CDR3 contains 16 residues. J was trimmed by 1 base and V by 5 bases; bases with no gene match: 5. CDR3 sequence (DNA): TGTGCCAGCAGTGCTGCACTAGCGGGATCCTACAATGAGCAGTTCTTC. It encodes CASSAALAGSYNEQFF.

This chain connects TRBV13 to TRBJ1-5; 7 nucleotides align to TRBD1. The germline V gene encodes CDR1 PRHDT and CDR2 FYEKMQ (reference sequence). V dropped 5 bases and J dropped 4; count of bases not matched to a gene: 8. The CDR3 totals 15 residues. The CDR3 region is CASSQGRQGNQPQHF. The CDR3 DNA follows: TGTGCCAGCAGCCAGGGACGACAGGGAAATCAGCCCCAGCATTTT.

This clone has just a few counts. This chain uses TRBV7-8 with TRBJ2-4, with TRBD2 matching over 14 bases. The CDR3 is made up of 19 amino acids. The junction had 11 bases not matched to a gene; V was cut back by 5 bases and J by 2 bases. Germline V lookup: CDR1 SGHVS, CDR2 FQNEAQ. CDR3: CASSLSGTSGGSPKNIQYF. CDR3 sequence (DNA): TGTGCCAGCAGCCTTTCCGGGACTAGCGGGGGTAGTCCCAAAAACATTCAGTACTTC.

The chain combines TRBV7-9 with TRBJ1-1, with a weak D call TRBD1 (6 bases). V was pared by 8 bases and J by 2 bases, with 9 bases between. Germline loops: CDR1 SEHNR, CDR2 FQNEAQ (reference sequence). The CDR3 runs 12 residues. This chain's CDR3 is CASRQANTEAFF. CDR3 sequence (DNA): TGTGCCAGCCGACAGGCTAACACTGAAGCTTTCTTT.

The J gene is TRBJ1-2, the V gene TRBV7-9; 7 bases align to TRBD1. Germline CDR1 reads SEHNR; CDR2 reads FQNEAQ (reference sequence). V shed 1 base and J 6 bases; nucleotides not matched to a gene: 2. This CDR3 comprises 13 residues. The CDR3 is CASSLEGAHGYTF. In DNA, the CDR3 is TGTGCCAGCAGCTTAGAGGGGGCACATGGCTACACCTTC.

The V gene is TRBV25-1, the J gene TRBJ1-2; D gene unclear. V dropped 4 bases and J dropped 5 bases, with 5 bases sitting between them. The CDR3 has 11 amino acids. The germline gives CDR1 MGHDK, CDR2 SYGVNS. DNA for the CDR3: TGTGCCAGCAGTGGAGGGTATGGCTACACCTTC. It translates to CASSGGYGYTF.

V gene TRBV7-9 combines with J gene TRBJ1-2; 11 nucleotides line up with TRBD1. V lost 1 base to trimming and J lost 2 bases; unmatched junction nucleotides: 6. CDR3 length: 17 residues. The germline CDR1 and CDR2 sequences are SEHNR and FQNEAQ (reference sequence). The CDR3: CASSLEDRGRSNYGYTF. The CDR3, as DNA: TGTGCCAGCAGCTTAGAGGACAGGGGGCGATCGAACTATGGCTACACCTTC. The full variable domain, with the rest looked up from reference TRBV7-9 and TRBJ1-2, is DTGVSQNPRHKITKRGQNVTFRCDPISEHNRLYWYRQTLGQGPEFLTYFQNEAQLEKSRLLSDRFSAERPKGSFSTLEIQRTEQGDSAMYLCASSLEDRGRSNYGYTFGSGTRLTVV.

This chain uses TRBV10-3 with TRBJ1-2; D is perhaps TRBD1 (6 bases). The CDR3 contains 14 residues. Germline-derived CDR1 and CDR2 are ENHRY and SYGVKD. V gave up 2 bases and J gave up 1 base, with 8 bases separating them. Here the CDR3 reads CAISEGQLNYGYTF. DNA of the CDR3: TGTGCCATCAGTGAGGGACAGCTTAACTATGGCTACACCTTC.